This T cell receptor beta chain comes out of a study of blood T cell repertoires in COVID-19. Germline CDR1 and CDR2: MNHNS and SASEGT. CDR3 length: 16 amino acids. V lost 4 bases and J 3 bases, leaving 18 bases between the germline ends. This clone was seen a handful of times. Original data processing: Nucleated cell counts were estimated from reference gene primer amplification. Here immunoSEQ multiplex PCR was the method, and the copy in TCRdb shows in-frame clones only, minus some. V, J and clone size are those of that table, while D and trimming were read from the DNA. The sample yields approximately 250,000 clones, 80% to 90% seen once.

The clonotype comes from a woman in her thirties or forties who had been exposed to COVID-19. Input material: PBMCs or T cells enriched from blood (not recorded which). This rearrangement joins TRBV6-1 to TRBJ1-2; D is perhaps TRBD1 (5 bases). The DNA for the CDR3 is TGTGCCAGCAGTGCAGCTGGTGGGGGGTTCGACTATGGCTACACCTTC. Residues: CASSAAGGGFDYGYTF.